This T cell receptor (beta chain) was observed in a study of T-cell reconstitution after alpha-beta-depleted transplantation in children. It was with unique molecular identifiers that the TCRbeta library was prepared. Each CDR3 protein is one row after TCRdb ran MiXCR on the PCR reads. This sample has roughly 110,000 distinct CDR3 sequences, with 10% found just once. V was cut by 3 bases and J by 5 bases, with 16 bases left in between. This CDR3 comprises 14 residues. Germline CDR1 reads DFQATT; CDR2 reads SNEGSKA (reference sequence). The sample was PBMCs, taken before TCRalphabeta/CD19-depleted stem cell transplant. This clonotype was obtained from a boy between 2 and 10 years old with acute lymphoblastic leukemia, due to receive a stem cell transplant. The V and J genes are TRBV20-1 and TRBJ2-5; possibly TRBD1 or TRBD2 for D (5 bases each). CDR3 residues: CSARTDRPGETQYF. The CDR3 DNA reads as TGCAGTGCTAGGACAGATAGACCGGGGGAGACCCAGTACTTC.